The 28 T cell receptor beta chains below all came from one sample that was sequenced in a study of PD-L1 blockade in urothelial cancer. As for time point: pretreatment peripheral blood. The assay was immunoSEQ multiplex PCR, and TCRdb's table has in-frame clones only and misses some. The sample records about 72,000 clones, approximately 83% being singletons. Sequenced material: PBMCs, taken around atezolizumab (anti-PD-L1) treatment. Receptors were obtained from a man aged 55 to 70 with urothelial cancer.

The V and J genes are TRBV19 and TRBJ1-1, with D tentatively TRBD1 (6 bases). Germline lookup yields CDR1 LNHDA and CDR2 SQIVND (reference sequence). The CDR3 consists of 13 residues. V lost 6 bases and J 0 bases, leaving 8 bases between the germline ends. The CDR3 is CASSGQLNTEAFF. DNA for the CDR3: TGTGCCAGTAGCGGACAGTTGAACACTGAAGCTTTCTTT.

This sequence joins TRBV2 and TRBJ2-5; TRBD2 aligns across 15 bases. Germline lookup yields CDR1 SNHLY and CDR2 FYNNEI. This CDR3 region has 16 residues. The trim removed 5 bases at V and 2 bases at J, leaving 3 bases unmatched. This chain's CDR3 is CASSTGTSGGQETQYF. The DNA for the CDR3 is TGTGCCAGCAGTACCGGGACTAGCGGGGGGCAAGAGACCCAGTACTTC.

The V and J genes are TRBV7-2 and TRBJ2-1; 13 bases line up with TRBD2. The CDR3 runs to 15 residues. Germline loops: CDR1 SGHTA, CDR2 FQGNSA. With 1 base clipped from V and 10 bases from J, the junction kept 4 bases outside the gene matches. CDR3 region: CASSLGLAGGLEQFF. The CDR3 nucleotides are TGTGCCAGCAGCTTAGGACTAGCGGGGGGCCTCGAGCAGTTCTTC.

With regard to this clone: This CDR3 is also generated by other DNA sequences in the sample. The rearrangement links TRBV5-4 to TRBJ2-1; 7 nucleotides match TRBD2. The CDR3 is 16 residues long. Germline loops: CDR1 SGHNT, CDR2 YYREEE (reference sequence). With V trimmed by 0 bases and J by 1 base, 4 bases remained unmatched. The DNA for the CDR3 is TGTGCCAGCAGCTTGGGAGGCGGGGGATCCTACAATGAGCAGTTCTTC. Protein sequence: CASSLGGGGSYNEQFF.

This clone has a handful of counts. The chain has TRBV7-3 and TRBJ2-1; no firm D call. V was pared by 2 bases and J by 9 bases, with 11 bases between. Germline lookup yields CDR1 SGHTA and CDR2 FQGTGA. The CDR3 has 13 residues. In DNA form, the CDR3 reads TGTGCCAGCAGCTTACGGCAGACGGGTGAGCAGTTCTTC. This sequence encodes CASSLRQTGEQFF.

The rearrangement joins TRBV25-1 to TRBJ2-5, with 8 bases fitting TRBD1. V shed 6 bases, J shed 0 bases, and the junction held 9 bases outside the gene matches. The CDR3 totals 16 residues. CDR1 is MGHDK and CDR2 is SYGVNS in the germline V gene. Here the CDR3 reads CASRARDRTYQETQYF. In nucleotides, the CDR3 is TGTGCCAGCAGGGCCCGGGACAGGACTTACCAAGAGACCCAGTACTTC.

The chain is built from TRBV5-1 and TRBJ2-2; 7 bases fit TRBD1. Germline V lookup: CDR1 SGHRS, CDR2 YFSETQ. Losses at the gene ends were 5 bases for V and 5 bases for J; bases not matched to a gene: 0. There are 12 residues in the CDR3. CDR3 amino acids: CASRQGTGELFF. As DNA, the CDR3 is TGCGCCAGCAGACAGGGGACCGGGGAGCTGTTTTTT.

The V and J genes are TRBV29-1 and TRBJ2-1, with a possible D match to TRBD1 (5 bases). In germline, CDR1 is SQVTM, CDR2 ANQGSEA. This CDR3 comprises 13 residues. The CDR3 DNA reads TGCATCTCTGCAGGGCTGGATAAAAATGAGCAGTTCTTC. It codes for CISAGLDKNEQFF.

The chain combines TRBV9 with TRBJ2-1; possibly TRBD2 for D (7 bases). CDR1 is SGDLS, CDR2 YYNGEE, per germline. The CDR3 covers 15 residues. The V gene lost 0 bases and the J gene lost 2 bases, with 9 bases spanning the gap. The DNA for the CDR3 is TGTGCCAGCAGCGTAGGGGGGGGCGCCTACAATGAGCAGTTCTTC. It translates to CASSVGGGAYNEQFF.

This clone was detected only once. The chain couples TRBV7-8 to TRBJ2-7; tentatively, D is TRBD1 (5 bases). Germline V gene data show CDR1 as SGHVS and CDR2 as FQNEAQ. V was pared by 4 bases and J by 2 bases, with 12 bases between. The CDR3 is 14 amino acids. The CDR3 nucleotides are TGTGCCAGCAGCTCGGGCAGGGTCACCTACGAGCAGTACTTC. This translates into CASSSGRVTYEQYF.

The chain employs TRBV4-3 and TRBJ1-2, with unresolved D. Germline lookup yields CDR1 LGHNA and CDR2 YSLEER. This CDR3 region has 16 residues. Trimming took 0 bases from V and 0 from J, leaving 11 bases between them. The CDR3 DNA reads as TGCGCCAGCAGCCAAGATGTCAGTGGAGCTAACTATGGCTACACCTTC. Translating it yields CASSQDVSGANYGYTF.

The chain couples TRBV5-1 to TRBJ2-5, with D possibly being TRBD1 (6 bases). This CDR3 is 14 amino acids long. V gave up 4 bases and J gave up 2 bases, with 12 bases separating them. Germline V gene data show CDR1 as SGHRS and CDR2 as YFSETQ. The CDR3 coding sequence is TGCGCCAGCAGCGCAACAGGGTGGCAAGAGACCCAGTACTTC. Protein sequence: CASSATGWQETQYF.

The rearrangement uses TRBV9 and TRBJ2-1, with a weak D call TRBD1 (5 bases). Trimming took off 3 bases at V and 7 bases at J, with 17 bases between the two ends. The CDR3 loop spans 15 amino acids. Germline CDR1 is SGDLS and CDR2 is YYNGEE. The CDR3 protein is CASSDGRSRQNEQFF. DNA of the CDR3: TGTGCCAGCAGCGACGGGCGCAGCCGACAGAATGAGCAGTTCTTC.

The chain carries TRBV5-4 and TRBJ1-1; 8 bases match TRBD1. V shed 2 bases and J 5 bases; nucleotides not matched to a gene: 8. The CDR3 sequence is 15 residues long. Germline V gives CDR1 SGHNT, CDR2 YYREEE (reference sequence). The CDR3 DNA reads TGTGCCAGCAGCTTTAACAGGGGGTTAGGGACTGAAGCTTTCTTT. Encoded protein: CASSFNRGLGTEAFF. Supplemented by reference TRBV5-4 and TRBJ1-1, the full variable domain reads ETGVTQSPTHLIKTRGQQVTLRCSSQSGHNTVSWYQQALGQGPQFIFQYYREEENGRGNFPPRFSGLQFPNYSSELNVNALELDDSALYLCASSFNRGLGTEAFFGQGTRLTVV.

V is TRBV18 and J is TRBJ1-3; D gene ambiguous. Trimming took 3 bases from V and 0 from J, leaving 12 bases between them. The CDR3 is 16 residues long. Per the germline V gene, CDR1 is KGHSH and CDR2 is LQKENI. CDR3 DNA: TGTGCCAGCTCACCCCTTGTGGAGGTCTCTGGAAACACCATATATTTT. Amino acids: CASSPLVEVSGNTIYF.

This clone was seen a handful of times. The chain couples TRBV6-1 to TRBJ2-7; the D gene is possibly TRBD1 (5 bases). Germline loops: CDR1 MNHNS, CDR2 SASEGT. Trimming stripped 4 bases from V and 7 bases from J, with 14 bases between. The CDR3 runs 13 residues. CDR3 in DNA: TGTGCCAGCAGTGGAGACAGTCTAAGGGAGCAGTACTTC. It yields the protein CASSGDSLREQYF.

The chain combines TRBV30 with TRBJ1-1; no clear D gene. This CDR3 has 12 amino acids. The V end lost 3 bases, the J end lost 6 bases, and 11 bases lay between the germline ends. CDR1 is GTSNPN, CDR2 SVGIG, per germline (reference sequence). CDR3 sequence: CAWSRVSAEAFF. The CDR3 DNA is TGTGCCTGGAGCCGGGTATCCGCTGAAGCTTTCTTT. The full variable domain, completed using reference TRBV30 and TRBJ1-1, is SQTIHQWPATLVQPVGSPLSLECTVEGTSNPNLYWYRQAAGRGLQLLFYSVGIGQISSEVPQNLSASRPQDRQFILSSKKLLLSDSGFYLCAWSRVSAEAFFGQGTRLTVV.

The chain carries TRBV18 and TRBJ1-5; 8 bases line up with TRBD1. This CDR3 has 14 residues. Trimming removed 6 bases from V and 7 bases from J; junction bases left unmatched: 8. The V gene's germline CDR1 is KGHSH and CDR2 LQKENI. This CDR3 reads CASSSSGQAQPQHF. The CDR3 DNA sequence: TGTGCCAGCTCCTCCTCGGGACAGGCACAGCCCCAGCATTTT.

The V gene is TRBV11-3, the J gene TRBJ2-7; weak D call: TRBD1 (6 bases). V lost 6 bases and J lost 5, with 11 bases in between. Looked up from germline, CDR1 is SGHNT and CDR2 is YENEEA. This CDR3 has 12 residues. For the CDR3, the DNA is TGTGCCAGCAGTTACACAGGGAACGAGCAGTACTTC. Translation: CASSYTGNEQYF.

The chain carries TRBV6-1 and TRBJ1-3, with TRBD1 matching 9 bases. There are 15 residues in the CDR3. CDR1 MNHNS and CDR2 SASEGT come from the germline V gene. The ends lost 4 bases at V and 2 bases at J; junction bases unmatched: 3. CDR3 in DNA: TGTGCCAGCAGTGCGGGGGACAGGGCTGGAAACACCATATATTTT. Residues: CASSAGDRAGNTIYF.

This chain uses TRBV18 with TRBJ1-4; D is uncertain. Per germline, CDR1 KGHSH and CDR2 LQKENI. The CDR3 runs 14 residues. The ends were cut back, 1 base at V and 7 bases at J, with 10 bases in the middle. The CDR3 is CASSPLRGFEKLFF. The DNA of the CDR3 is TGTGCCAGCTCACCACTAAGAGGGTTTGAAAAACTGTTTTTT.

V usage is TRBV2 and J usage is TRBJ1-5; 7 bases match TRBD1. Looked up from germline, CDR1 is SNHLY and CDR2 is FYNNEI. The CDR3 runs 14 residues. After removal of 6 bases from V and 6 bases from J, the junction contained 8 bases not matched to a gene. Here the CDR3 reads CASRAGQQGQPQHF. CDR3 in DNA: TGTGCCAGCAGGGCGGGACAGCAGGGTCAGCCCCAGCATTTT.

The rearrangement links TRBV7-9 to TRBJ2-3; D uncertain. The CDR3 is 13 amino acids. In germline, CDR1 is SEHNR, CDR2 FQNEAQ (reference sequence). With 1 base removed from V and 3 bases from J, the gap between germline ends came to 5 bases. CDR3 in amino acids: CASSLDGTDTQYF. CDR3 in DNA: TGTGCCAGCAGCTTAGACGGTACAGATACGCAGTATTTT.

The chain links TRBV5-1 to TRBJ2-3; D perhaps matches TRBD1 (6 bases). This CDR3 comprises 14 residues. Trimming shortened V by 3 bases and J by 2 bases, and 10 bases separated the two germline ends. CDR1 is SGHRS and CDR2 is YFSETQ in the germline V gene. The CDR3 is CASSWDTYTDTQYF. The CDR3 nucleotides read TGCGCCAGCAGCTGGGACACTTACACAGATACGCAGTATTTT.

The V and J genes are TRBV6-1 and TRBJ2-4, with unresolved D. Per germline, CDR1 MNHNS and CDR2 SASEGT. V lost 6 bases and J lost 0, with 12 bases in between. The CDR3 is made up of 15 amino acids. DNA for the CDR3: TGTGCCAGCAGACTGACTGATCTAGCCAAAAACATTCAGTACTTC. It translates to CASRLTDLAKNIQYF.

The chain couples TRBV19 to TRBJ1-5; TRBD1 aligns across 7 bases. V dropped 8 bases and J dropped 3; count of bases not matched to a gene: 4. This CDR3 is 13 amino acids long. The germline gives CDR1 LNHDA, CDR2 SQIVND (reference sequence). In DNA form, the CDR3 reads TGTGCCAGTGCGGACAGGTACAATCAGCCCCAGCATTTT. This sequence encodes CASADRYNQPQHF.

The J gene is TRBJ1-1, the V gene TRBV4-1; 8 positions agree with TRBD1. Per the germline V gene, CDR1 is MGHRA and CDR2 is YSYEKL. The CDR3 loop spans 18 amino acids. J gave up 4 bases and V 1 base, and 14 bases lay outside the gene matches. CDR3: CASSQAEGDRRSRTEAFF. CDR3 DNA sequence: TGCGCCAGCAGCCAAGCGGAGGGGGACAGGAGGAGTCGCACTGAAGCTTTCTTT.

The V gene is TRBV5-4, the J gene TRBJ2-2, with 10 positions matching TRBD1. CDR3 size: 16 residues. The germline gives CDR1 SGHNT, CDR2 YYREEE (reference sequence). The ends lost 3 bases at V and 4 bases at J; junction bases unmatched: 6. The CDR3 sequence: CASSSGQGSSTGELFF. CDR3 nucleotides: TGTGCCAGCAGCTCGGGACAGGGGTCGAGCACCGGGGAGCTGTTTTTT.